This T cell receptor (beta chain) was found in a study of T cell repertoires in ileal Crohn's disease. Measured with immunoSEQ multiplex PCR; TCRdb has only the in-frame clones, and not every one. In the table there are 8,000 or so clones, 80% of which are singletons. V lost 4 bases and J 4 bases, leaving 14 bases between the germline ends. In germline, CDR1 is GTSNPN, CDR2 SVGIG (reference sequence). The CDR3 length is 14 residues. Input material: ileal tissue. The sequence was collected from an adult with Crohn's disease. J is TRBJ1-5 and V is TRBV30; unclear D gene. The CDR3 reads CAWTERYGNQPQHF. The CDR3, as DNA: TGTGCCTGGACAGAAAGGTACGGGAATCAGCCCCAGCATTTT.